The 6 T cell receptor beta chains reported below all come from one sample, sequenced in a study of blood T cell repertoires in COVID-19. TCRdb keeps only in-frame clones here, not all; method: immunoSEQ multiplex PCR. This sample has about 150,000 clones; 81% occur once, and the top ten carry about 8%. Sequenced material: peripheral blood. These receptors were obtained from a human donor with acute or convalescent COVID-19. The donor label of this sample is uncertain.

The chain employs TRBV10-1 and TRBJ2-2; maybe TRBD1 (5 bases). Germline lookup yields CDR1 WNHNN and CDR2 SYGVQD (reference sequence). Trimming took off 2 bases at V and 5 bases at J, with 12 bases between the two ends. The CDR3 loop spans 15 amino acids. CDR3 DNA: TGCGCCAGCAGTGAGGTGAAGGGGTGGACCGGGGAGCTGTTTTTT. Its protein is CASSEVKGWTGELFF.

The rearrangement joins TRBV29-1 to TRBJ2-1; 7 bases map to TRBD2. The trim removed 4 bases at V and 5 bases at J, leaving 5 bases unmatched. Germline CDR1 SQVTM, CDR2 ANQGSEA. This CDR3 spans 13 amino acids. CDR3 sequence: CSVVGGWHNEQFF. The CDR3 region has the DNA TGCAGCGTTGTGGGGGGGTGGCACAATGAGCAGTTCTTC.

The chain uses TRBV6-5 and TRBJ2-2; tentative D call: TRBD2 (5 bases). Germline CDR1 MNHEY, CDR2 SVGAGI. The CDR3 consists of 15 residues. The germline V and J ends were trimmed by 2 bases and 4 bases, with 11 bases remaining between them. CDR3 bases: TGTGCCAGCAGTTACAGGGCCCGGGGCACCGGGGAGCTGTTTTTT. Its translation is CASSYRARGTGELFF.

This chain connects TRBV19 to TRBJ1-4, with D unclear. V was pared by 7 bases and J by 4 bases, with 16 bases between. The length of the CDR3 is 15 residues. Germline CDR1 LNHDA, CDR2 SQIVND (reference sequence). The CDR3 nucleotides are TGTGCCAGTACCCCCGGGTGGTCTCTTAATGAAAAACTGTTTTTT. Its protein is CASTPGWSLNEKLFF.

This sequence joins TRBV9 and TRBJ2-5; D unresolved. This CDR3 has 13 amino acids. Trimming pared 4 bases from V and 5 bases from J, leaving 12 bases between. From germline, CDR1 is SGDLS and CDR2 YYNGEE. The CDR3 protein is CASSPPYGETQYF. The CDR3 region has the DNA TGTGCCAGCAGCCCCCCCTACGGGGAGACCCAGTACTTC.

The V gene is TRBV30, the J gene TRBJ1-2; maybe TRBD1 (5 bases). This CDR3 has 14 residues. Germline CDR1 reads GTSNPN; CDR2 reads SVGIG (reference sequence). V dropped 6 bases and J dropped 2 bases, with 16 bases sitting between them. The CDR3 is CACSGLRENYGYTF. Here the CDR3 DNA reads TGTGCCTGCTCGGGACTCCGGGAGAACTATGGCTACACCTTC.